The present TCR beta chain was sequenced within a study of cytotoxic CD8 clonotypes in ibrutinib-treated CLL. Looking at the study overall: The group held 11 relapsed/refractory and under 16 treatment-naive patients, with 17 to 18 IGHV unmutated. Overall, some 25 responses were partial and 2 complete; following median roughly 68 months, roughly 14 patients stayed remitted and around twelve progressed.

There are 15 residues in the CDR3. V lost 5 bases, J lost 7 bases, and 10 bases stayed unmatched. CDR1 and CDR2 (germline): MDHEN, SYDVKM. A few counts support this clone. Its antigen is currently unknown. The assay was immunoSEQ multiplex PCR, and TCRdb's table has in-frame clones only and misses some. Found here are 300,000 to 350,000 clones, 80% of them singletons; the top ten hold over 5%. Overall study findings and caveats: Baseline clonality, above age-matched healthy donor levels, tracked circulating CD8+ T-cell counts.

Genomic DNA in an amount of approximately 2 micrograms was extracted from cryopreserved PBMCs and used for the preparation of TCR beta libraries. This clonotype was obtained from a human donor with chronic lymphocytic leukemia. The starting material was PBMCs, obtained before ibrutinib treatment. The chain is built from TRBV28 and TRBJ2-2; TRBD1 matches at 7 bases. The CDR3 DNA reads as TGTGCCAGCAGTGTAGCGAGACAGGGTGGCGGGGAGCTGTTTTTT. Its translation is CASSVARQGGGELFF.